The rows below give T cell receptor beta chains drawn from one sample of a study of CD8 T cells in ankylosing spondylitis. Using its own MiXCR run on the 5' RACE reads, TCRdb lists one record per CDR3 protein. The repertoire consists of around 340,000 distinct CDR3 sequences, with 14% to 15% occurring once and the leading ten covering approximately 1%. Sample: blood, either unsorted or a sorted T cell fraction (not recorded which). These receptors were collected from a male donor with ankylosing spondylitis or in good health (not recorded which). The CDR3 runs from the conserved cysteine through the conserved F or W. A D gene is named only where the DNA matches it firmly. Rows may omit the clone size; those that give it use once, few, many or a size class.

TRBJ2-5	TRBD2	TRBV7-2	-	TGTGCCAGCAGCTTAGGACCCGGGGGGGCGGTGGAGACCCAGTACTTC	CASSLGPGGAVETQYF
TRBJ2-7	TRBD1	TRBV5-6	few	TGTGCCAGCAGAAGGACAGGGCCCTACGAGCAGTACTTC	CASRRTGPYEQYF
TRBJ2-1	TRBD1	TRBV4-2	-	TGTGCCAGCAGCCAAGAGGGGGACAGCTCCTACAATGAGCAGTTCTTC	CASSQEGDSSYNEQFF
TRBJ2-7	-	TRBV25-1	-	TGTGCCAGCAGTGAACTTCAGGGTAGGAAGCAGTACTTC	CASSELQGRKQYF
TRBJ2-7	-	TRBV2	-	TGTGCCAGCAGGTTGGATCAGGACACCTACGAGCAGTACTTC	CASRLDQDTYEQYF
TRBJ2-5	-	TRBV7-9	few	TGTGCCAGCAGCTTAGCGATATCGGGGTCGGATGAGACCCAGTACTTC	CASSLAISGSDETQYF
TRBJ2-1	-	TRBV20-1	few	TGCAGTGCTAGAGCGGGGTGGGACTACAATGAGCAGTTCTTC	CSARAGWDYNEQFF
TRBJ2-4	-	TRBV11-2	-	TGTGCCAGCAGCTTAGACACTGGGAACATTCAGTACTTC	CASSLDTGNIQYF
TRBJ2-3	-	TRBV15	-	TGTGCCACCAGCAGAGATGGTAATTCGGATACGCAGTATTTT	CATSRDGNSDTQYF
TRBJ2-7	TRBD1	TRBV6-1	-	TGTGCCAGCAGTGAACAGGGGGCCGGAATTTACGAGCAGTACTTC	CASSEQGAGIYEQYF
TRBJ2-3	-	TRBV5-1	many	TGCGCCAGCAGCTCCCTTAGCACAGATACGCAGTATTTT	CASSSLSTDTQYF
TRBJ1-4	-	TRBV12-3/TRBV12-4	-	TGTGCCAGCAGCCCGCGAGGCGAAAAACTGTTTTTT	CASSPRGEKLFF
TRBJ2-3	-	TRBV29-1	-	TGCAGCGATAGCGGTGCTAGCACAGATACGCAGTATTTT	CSDSGASTDTQYF
TRBJ1-1	TRBD1	TRBV20-1	many	TGCAGTGCTAAAGTTGGGACAGGGGACACTGAAGCTTTCTTT	CSAKVGTGDTEAFF
TRBJ2-6	-	TRBV5-6	few	TGTGCCACCCTGTGGCGCTCTGGGGCCAACGTCCTGACTTTC	CATLWRSGANVLTF
TRBJ1-4	-	TRBV12-3/TRBV12-4	many	TGTGCCAGCAGTTCCCGTGGGCTGGGGAAAAAACTGTTTTTT	CASSSRGLGKKLFF
TRBJ2-2	-	TRBV10-1	few	TGCGCCGCCGGGCCTTACACCGGGGAGCTGTTTTTT	CAAGPYTGELFF
TRBJ2-7	-	TRBV7-2	few	TGTGCCAGCAGCTTTACCCAGTTCTACGAGCAGTACTTC	CASSFTQFYEQYF
TRBJ2-3	-	TRBV5-1	-	TGCGCCAGCAGCCCACCGGGACTCCGGGTGGGTACGCAGTATTTT	CASSPPGLRVGTQYF
TRBJ2-1	-	TRBV7-2	-	TGTGCCAGCAGCCAAACTCGAGATAATGAGCAGTTCTTC	CASSQTRDNEQFF
TRBJ1-1	TRBD1	TRBV7-2	-	TGTGCCAGCAGCTCCCAGACAGGGGCCACTGAAGCTTTCTTT	CASSSQTGATEAFF
TRBJ2-1	TRBD2	TRBV9	-	TGTGCCAGCGCAGAGAACCGAGCGGGAGAATTTGTGAGGGGTGAGCAGTTCTTC	CASAENRAGEFVRGEQFF
TRBJ2-7	TRBD2	TRBV4-2	few	TGTGCCAGCAGCCAAGTTGGGGGGGCGGGGGGATACGAGCAGTACTTC	CASSQVGGAGGYEQYF
TRBJ2-2	-	TRBV6-1	once	TGTGCCAGCAGTGAAGCAGGGGTGGCCGGGGAGCTGTTTTTT	CASSEAGVAGELFF
TRBJ2-6	-	TRBV19	-	TGTGCCAGTAGTGCCTCCATATCTGGGGCCAACGTCCTGACTTTC	CASSASISGANVLTF
TRBJ2-7	TRBD2	TRBV20-1	-	TGCAGTGCTAGACCCCCCCGGGGGGGGTTGACCTACGAGCAGTACTTC	CSARPPRGGLTYEQYF
TRBJ2-1	-	TRBV7-9	-	TGTGCCAGCAGCTTAGTGGGGGGGGCGTATGATAATGAGCAGTTCTTC	CASSLVGGAYDNEQFF
TRBJ2-1	TRBD2	TRBV10-3	-	TGTGCCATCAGGCGGGGACTAGCGGGGAACAATGAGCAGTTCTTC	CAIRRGLAGNNEQFF
TRBJ2-5	-	TRBV11-2	-	TGTGCCAGCAGCCCTCGGAGGGGGAGGTGGGAGACCCAGTACTTC	CASSPRRGRWETQYF
TRBJ2-1	-	TRBV12-3/TRBV12-4	-	TGTGCCAGCAGCTCCCGGGACTCTCTCCCCCATGAGCAGTTCTTC	CASSSRDSLPHEQFF
TRBJ1-1	-	TRBV10-3	few	TGTGCCATCAGCGGACAGCCGAACACTGAAGCTTTCTTT	CAISGQPNTEAFF
TRBJ2-2	TRBD2	TRBV10-3	-	TGTGCCATCAGTGAGTCGAGAACTAGCGGTTTCAGCGGGGAGCTGTTTTTT	CAISESRTSGFSGELFF
TRBJ2-1	-	TRBV10-2	-	TGCGCCAGCAGGCCCCCCGGGGCAGGGAACAATGAGCAGTTCTTC	CASRPPGAGNNEQFF